The 21 T cell receptor beta chains in this list originate from one sample, sequenced in a study of blood T cells in healthy people across ages. PCR was performed a second time for about 6 to 12 cycles using a sample-barcoded 5' primer and a J-beta primer mix. Via MiXCR, TCRdb re-called the 5' RACE reads, giving one row per CDR3 protein. The sample shows fewer than 2 million distinct CDR3 sequences, roughly two fifths of them seen only once. The sample taken for sequencing was blood. Receptors were obtained from a human donor in good health.

This rearrangement joins TRBV20-1 to TRBJ1-1; a possible D gene is TRBD1 (6 bases). The CDR3 consists of 14 residues. Per the germline V gene, CDR1 is DFQATT and CDR2 is SNEGSKA (reference sequence). Trimming stripped 1 base from V and 4 bases from J, with 13 bases between. In nucleotides, the CDR3 is TGCAGTGCTAGAGCCCCGGACAGTCGCACTGAAGCTTTCTTT. This encodes CSARAPDSRTEAFF.

This clonotype has more than one count but fewer than ten. The chain combines TRBV29-1 with TRBJ1-2, with D maybe TRBD1 (5 bases). V was pared by 2 bases and J by 4 bases, with 20 bases between. The germline CDR1 and CDR2 sequences are SQVTM and ANQGSEA. CDR3 size: 16 residues. CDR3 DNA: TGCAGCGTTGAACCAATTACAGGCTTACCTTTCTATGGCTACACCTTC. It codes for CSVEPITGLPFYGYTF.

This chain uses TRBV6-5 with TRBJ2-1, with a weak D call TRBD2 (5 bases). The CDR3 spans 14 residues. Between the trimmed V and J ends, which lost 5 bases and 6 bases, there was a span of 14 bases. Germline V gives CDR1 MNHEY, CDR2 SVGAGI. The CDR3 sequence: CASSLTRRGNEQFF. Here the CDR3 DNA reads TGTGCCAGCAGTCTAACCCGCCGGGGCAATGAGCAGTTCTTC.

This clonotype was found a few times. The chain has TRBV5-6 and TRBJ2-2; D perhaps matches TRBD2 (7 bases). Trimming shortened V by 5 bases and J by 1 base, and 15 bases separated the two germline ends. Germline CDR1 reads SGHDT; CDR2 reads YYEEEE. The CDR3 loop spans 16 amino acids. The CDR3 spells CASSFAGALNTGELFF. For the CDR3, the DNA is TGTGCCAGCAGTTTCGCGGGGGCCTTGAACACCGGGGAGCTGTTTTTT.

The chain is built from TRBV4-2 and TRBJ2-3, with D perhaps TRBD1 or TRBD2 (6 bases each). The germline CDR1 and CDR2 sequences are LGHNA and YNFKEQ. Trimming removed 4 bases from V and 2 bases from J, with 22 bases in between. This CDR3 has 18 residues. CDR3: CASSRTYLAEGHTDTQYF. CDR3 DNA: TGTGCCAGCAGCCGAACCTACCTGGCGGAGGGACACACAGATACGCAGTATTTT.

The CDR3 nucleotides read TGTGCCACCAGCACATCTGGGGCCAACGTCCTGACTTTC. Translation: CATSTSGANVLTF. The V gene is TRBV15, the J gene TRBJ2-6; unclear D gene. This CDR3 has 13 amino acids. From germline, CDR1 is LNHNV and CDR2 YYDKDF (reference sequence). V lost 4 bases to trimming and J lost 1 base, with 2 bases between them. The full variable domain, rest sourced from reference TRBV15 and TRBJ2-6, is DAMVIQNPRYQVTQFGKPVTLSCSQTLNHNVMYWYQQKSSQAPKLLFHYYDKDFNNEADTPDNFQSRRPNTSFCFLDIRSPGLGDTAMYLCATSTSGANVLTFGAGSRLTVL.

This clonotype was counted only a few times. V and J are TRBV29-1 and TRBJ1-2, with TRBD1 as a possible D gene (6 bases). The V end was cut by 2 bases, the J end by 5 bases, with 21 bases between. CDR1 and CDR2 (germline): SQVTM, ANQGSEA. This CDR3 has 16 amino acids. The CDR3 is CSVELEGEGQRYGYTF. CDR3 in DNA: TGCAGCGTTGAATTGGAGGGCGAGGGACAACGATATGGCTACACCTTC.

This chain joins TRBV5-1 and TRBJ1-1, with D unresolved. V gave up 0 bases and J gave up 7 bases, with 16 bases separating them. Germline V gene lookup returns CDR1 SGHRS and CDR2 YFSETQ. The CDR3 covers 15 residues. The CDR3 sequence: CASSLVADQNGEAFF. CDR3 in DNA: TGCGCCAGCAGCTTGGTGGCCGATCAAAACGGTGAAGCTTTCTTT.

This clonotype was seen more than once but under ten times. V and J are TRBV2 and TRBJ2-7; 8 nucleotides agree with TRBD1. The junction had 9 bases not matched to a gene; V was cut back by 5 bases and J by 3 bases. The CDR3 is 15 residues long. Looked up from germline, CDR1 is SNHLY and CDR2 is FYNNEI. The CDR3 DNA is TGTGCCAGCAGTCTGACAGGGGCCAAGATCTACGAGCAGTACTTC. It codes for CASSLTGAKIYEQYF.

V gene TRBV4-2 combines with J gene TRBJ2-7; 8 bases are shared with TRBD2. Judging by the DNA end, TRBJ2-5 fits better; the J call may be wrong. Germline CDR1 and CDR2: LGHNA and YNFKEQ. This CDR3 has 15 amino acids. CDR3 nucleotides: TGTGCCAGCAGCCAAGATGGAAGAGCGGGGGCGACCCAGTACTTC. Its translation: CASSQDGRAGATQYF.

This clonotype was seen a handful of times. The chain combines TRBV20-1 with TRBJ2-3; D remains unclear. Germline V gene data show CDR1 as DFQATT and CDR2 as SNEGSKA (reference sequence). V was shortened by 0 bases and J by 2 bases, with 12 bases between the two germline ends. This CDR3 is built from 15 residues. Here the CDR3 reads CSAREPKGPTDTQYF. CDR3 nucleotides: TGCAGTGCTAGAGAACCCAAAGGGCCCACAGATACGCAGTATTTT.

This clonotype was seen a handful of times. V and J are TRBV24-1 and TRBJ2-1, with D possibly TRBD1 on 6 matching bases. CDR1 is KGHDR, CDR2 SFDVKD, per germline. V was clipped by 10 bases and J by 0 bases, with 9 bases between them. This CDR3 spans 13 amino acids. The CDR3 here is CATTDSSYNEQFF. CDR3 sequence (DNA): TGTGCCACGACGGACAGCTCCTACAATGAGCAGTTCTTC.

This clonotype was observed a handful of times. The chain employs TRBV4-2 and TRBJ2-1; TRBD1 matches 10 bases. CDR1 is LGHNA and CDR2 is YNFKEQ in the germline V gene. This CDR3 spans 16 amino acids. Trimming removed 0 bases from V and 3 bases from J; junction bases left unmatched: 2. CDR3 in amino acids: CASSQDWDRGYNEQFF. The CDR3 coding sequence is TGTGCCAGCAGCCAAGATTGGGACAGGGGCTACAATGAGCAGTTCTTC.

This chain links TRBV28 with TRBJ2-6; tentatively, D is TRBD2 (6 bases). Trimming left V 7 bases short and J 1 base short, with 11 bases between. The CDR3 runs 15 residues. Germline lookup yields CDR1 MDHEN and CDR2 SYDVKM. The CDR3 DNA follows: TGTGCCAGCAAGGGCGCGGGATCTGGGGCCAACGTCCTGACTTTC. Its protein is CASKGAGSGANVLTF.

This clonotype was seen ten or more times. This may arise from a read error, as a much more abundant clone is one base away. The chain uses TRBV5-1 and TRBJ2-2, with TRBD2 as a possible D gene (5 bases). Per the germline V gene, CDR1 is SGHRS and CDR2 is YFSETQ. This CDR3 is built from 14 residues. The CDR3 DNA reads as TGCGCCAGCAGCTTGATCGGTTGGACCGGGGAGCGGTTTTTT. Translation: CASSLIGWTGERFF.

The chain's CDR3 is CASKLRTGGLGQETQYF. The CDR3 DNA reads as TGTGCCAGCAAACTACGGACAGGGGGTTTAGGGCAAGAGACCCAGTACTTC. The V call is TRBV12-3 or TRBV12-4, the J call TRBJ2-5; 10 positions match TRBD1. The CDR3 spans 17 residues. J lost 2 bases, V lost 7 bases, and 13 bases had no gene match.

Only a few counts were recorded for this clonotype. This rearrangement joins TRBV5-4 to TRBJ2-7; 14 nucleotides agree with TRBD2. The CDR3 is made up of 16 amino acids. The J segment lost 3 bases and the V segment lost 5 bases, leaving 7 bases of the junction unmatched. CDR1 is SGHNT, CDR2 YYREEE, per germline (reference sequence). In DNA form, the CDR3 reads TGTGCCAGCAGTCAGACTAGCGGGGGGGAGGTCTACGAGCAGTACTTC. This codes for CASSQTSGGEVYEQYF.

This sequence joins TRBV4-2 and TRBJ2-1, with D possibly matching TRBD2 (5 bases). The CDR3 covers 17 residues. CDR1 and CDR2 from the germline V gene are LGHNA and YNFKEQ. Trimming pared 3 bases from V and 6 bases from J, leaving 21 bases between. CDR3 DNA sequence: TGTGCCAGCAGCCAGCTGGGAGCGGAAACGAACTGCAATGAGCAGTTCTTC. Translation gives CASSQLGAETNCNEQFF.

The chain couples TRBV10-3 to TRBJ2-1; no clear D gene. V was shortened by 3 bases and J by 10 bases, with 19 bases between the two germline ends. CDR3 length: 15 amino acids. Germline CDR1 and CDR2: ENHRY and SYGVKD. CDR3 loop: CAISDKLLANTEQFF. The CDR3 DNA is TGTGCCATCAGTGATAAATTATTGGCCAACACCGAGCAGTTCTTC.

This clonotype was observed a handful of times. The CDR3 DNA reads TGCGCCAGCAGCTTGGAACCCCGGAAGGGCTACGAGCAGTACTTC. Its translation is CASSLEPRKGYEQYF. J is TRBJ2-7 and V is TRBV5-1; no reliable D call. The CDR3 covers 15 residues. Germline CDR1 and CDR2: SGHRS and YFSETQ. The V end lost 0 bases, the J end lost 3 bases, and 13 bases lay between the germline ends.

This clonotype was seen more than once but under ten times. J is TRBJ2-5 and V is TRBV5-1, with D perhaps being TRBD1 or TRBD2 (5 bases each). The V end lost 4 bases, the J end lost 7 bases, and 20 bases lay between the germline ends. Looked up from germline, CDR1 is SGHRS and CDR2 is YFSETQ. This CDR3 comprises 15 residues. CDR3 DNA sequence: TGCGCCAGCAGCAGGGAGTCTATGGGGGAAGGGACCCAGTACTTC. Residues: CASSRESMGEGTQYF. Full variable domain (outside the CDR3, taken from reference TRBV5-1 and TRBJ2-5): KAGVTQTPRYLIKTRGQQVTLSCSPISGHRSVSWYQQTPGQGLQFLFEYFSETQRNKGNFPGRFSGRQFSNSRSEMNVSTLELGDSALYLCASSRESMGEGTQYFGPGTRLLVL.